Below are 27 T cell receptor beta chains sequenced from a single sample in a study of blood T cell repertoires in COVID-19. TCRdb's copy holds only in-frame clones and misses some; the assay was immunoSEQ multiplex PCR. The sample includes about 310,000 clones, about 88% of them seen just once. Sequencing was done on a sample of PBMCs or T cells enriched from blood (not recorded which). The receptors here all came from a woman in her forties who had recovered from COVID-19.

J is TRBJ2-7 and V is TRBV20-1; D is unresolved. Per the germline V gene, CDR1 is DFQATT and CDR2 is SNEGSKA (reference sequence). V was clipped by 3 bases and J by 6 bases, with 6 bases between them. The CDR3 consists of 10 residues. In DNA, the CDR3 is TGCAGTGCTAGCCAGTCCGAGCAGTACTTC. Translating gives CSASQSEQYF.

This chain links TRBV7-2 with TRBJ2-1; 14 bases align to TRBD2. V shed 5 bases and J 10 bases; nucleotides not matched to a gene: 7. The CDR3 spans 15 residues. Germline V gene sequence: CDR1 SGHTA, CDR2 FQGNSA. The DNA of the CDR3 is TGTGCCAGCAGCGCGACTAGCGGGGGGGCCAGGGAGCAGTTCTTC. This gives the protein CASSATSGGAREQFF.

CDR3 sequence reads: CASSLGLAGGQGEQFF. The DNA for the CDR3 is TGTGCCAGCAGTTTGGGACTAGCGGGGGGGCAGGGTGAGCAGTTCTTC. The rearrangement joins TRBV6-2 or TRBV6-3 to TRBJ2-1, with 16 bases that match TRBD2. CDR1 and CDR2 from the germline V gene are MNHEY and SVGEGT. This CDR3 has 16 residues. V gave up 4 bases and J gave up 9 bases; unmatched junction bases: 6.

V gene TRBV9 combines with J gene TRBJ2-5; 13 nucleotides line up with TRBD2. CDR1 and CDR2 (germline): SGDLS, YYNGEE. The CDR3 extends over 17 amino acids. J was trimmed by 5 bases and V by 0 bases; bases with no gene match: 7. CDR3 residues: CASSVGTSGRAEETQYF. The CDR3 DNA is TGTGCCAGCAGCGTAGGTACTAGCGGGAGGGCGGAGGAGACCCAGTACTTC.

This chain connects TRBV5-1 to TRBJ2-1; TRBD2 matches 9 bases. Germline-derived CDR1 and CDR2 are SGHRS and YFSETQ. V was pared by 4 bases and J by 6 bases, with 8 bases of the junction left unmatched. The CDR3 loop spans 15 amino acids. CDR3 DNA: TGCGCCAGCAGCATTAGCGGGGGCCCCTTCAATGAGCAGTTCTTC. Protein product: CASSISGGPFNEQFF.

V is TRBV3-1 (or the pseudogene TRBV3-2) and J is TRBJ1-2; D is ambiguous. This CDR3 spans 15 amino acids. V lost 0 bases and J lost 8, with 16 bases in between. Germline V gene lookup returns CDR1 LGHDT and CDR2 YNNKEL (reference sequence). The chain's CDR3 is CASSQDLPGGEGYTF. CDR3 nucleotide sequence: TGTGCCAGCAGCCAAGATCTCCCGGGAGGAGAAGGCTACACCTTC.

The rearrangement uses TRBV4-1 and TRBJ2-1; a weak D match, TRBD2 (5 bases). CDR1 is MGHRA and CDR2 is YSYEKL in the germline V gene. V was trimmed by 4 bases and J by 1 base, leaving 11 bases between them. CDR3 size: 15 residues. CDR3 amino acids: CASSRDGGSYNEQFF. The CDR3 DNA sequence: TGCGCCAGCAGCCGAGACGGAGGATCCTACAATGAGCAGTTCTTC.

The chain carries TRBV5-6 and TRBJ1-2; 7 bases fit TRBD1. This CDR3 spans 13 amino acids. From germline, CDR1 is SGHDT and CDR2 YYEEEE. Trimming took 5 bases from V and 2 from J; bases not matched to a gene: 3. CDR3 residues: CASRLTGNYGYTF. Written as DNA, the CDR3 is TGTGCCAGCAGATTGACAGGGAACTATGGCTACACCTTC.

V gene TRBV3-1 (or the pseudogene TRBV3-2) combines with J gene TRBJ2-5, with no clear D. The CDR3 runs to 14 residues. Germline CDR1 LGHDT, CDR2 YNNKEL (reference sequence). Trimming cost V 1 base and J 3 bases, with 9 bases left between them. Written as DNA, the CDR3 is TGTGCCAGCAGCCAAGGTCCAGGAAAAGAGACCCAGTACTTC. This translates into CASSQGPGKETQYF.

The V gene is TRBV4-3, the J gene TRBJ2-5; a weak D match, TRBD1 (6 bases). The germline V gene encodes CDR1 LGHNA and CDR2 YSLEER. Trimming pared 0 bases from V and 5 bases from J, leaving 10 bases between. This CDR3 has 14 residues. This chain's CDR3 is CASSQDTGRETQYF. The DNA of the CDR3 is TGCGCCAGCAGCCAAGACACAGGGCGGGAGACCCAGTACTTC.

This chain uses TRBV6-6 with TRBJ2-7; 14 nucleotides align to TRBD2. The CDR3 has 17 amino acids. V lost 7 bases and J lost 0; bases outside the gene matches: 8. Germline CDR1 and CDR2: MNHNY and SVGAGI (reference sequence). This chain's CDR3 is CASNRGTSGGRSYEQYF. CDR3 coding DNA: TGTGCCAGCAATCGAGGGACTAGCGGGGGACGCTCCTACGAGCAGTACTTC.

The chain couples TRBV27 to TRBJ2-1; 8 bases agree with TRBD2. CDR3 size: 17 residues. Germline CDR1 reads MNHEY; CDR2 reads SMNVEV (reference sequence). The trim removed 7 bases at V and 2 bases at J, leaving 13 bases unmatched. The CDR3 DNA is TGTGCCAGCACTCTTTTTGGGCCGGGGGGGGCCTACAATGAGCAGTTCTTC. This codes for CASTLFGPGGAYNEQFF.

This sequence joins TRBV6-2 or TRBV6-3 and TRBJ2-2; 7 positions agree with TRBD1. The germline V gene encodes CDR1 MNHEY and CDR2 SVGEGT. J lost 5 bases, V lost 4 bases, and 7 bases had no gene match. The CDR3 totals 15 residues. CDR3 bases: TGTGCCAGCAGTTTCTTAGTACAGGGGACCGGGGAGCTGTTTTTT. Protein: CASSFLVQGTGELFF.

V usage is TRBV12-3 or TRBV12-4 and J usage is TRBJ2-2; the D is unclear. The CDR3 consists of 12 residues. Trimming removed 5 bases at V and 3 bases at J, with 4 bases between. CDR3 bases: TGTGCCAGCAGTCGGTACACCGGGGAGCTGTTTTTT. This sequence encodes CASSRYTGELFF.

The chain uses TRBV6-2 or TRBV6-3 and TRBJ2-1; no firm D call. V shed 5 bases and J shed 8 bases, with 10 bases lying between them. This CDR3 spans 12 amino acids. Germline-derived CDR1 and CDR2 are MNHEY and SVGEGT. The CDR3 DNA reads TGTGCCAGCAGTCCCCCGAGCCATGAGCAGTTCTTC. Amino acids: CASSPPSHEQFF.

The chain is built from TRBV5-1 and TRBJ1-4; 10 bases match TRBD1. This CDR3 region has 17 residues. With 0 bases clipped from V and 4 bases from J, the junction kept 6 bases outside the gene matches. Germline values: CDR1 SGHRS, CDR2 YFSETQ. CDR3 coding DNA: TGCGCCAGCAGCTTGGGGCCGACAGGGGGCATTAATGAAAAACTGTTTTTT. Translation: CASSLGPTGGINEKLFF.

The V gene is TRBV9, the J gene TRBJ2-3; perhaps TRBD2 as D (5 bases). The CDR3 consists of 15 residues. In germline, CDR1 is SGDLS, CDR2 YYNGEE. V was cut by 1 base and J by 4 bases, with 13 bases left in between. The CDR3: CASSVSGGSADTQYF. CDR3 bases: TGTGCCAGCAGCGTATCGGGTGGGAGTGCAGATACGCAGTATTTT.

This clone was detected once. The chain links TRBV6-1 to TRBJ2-7, with 10 bases matching TRBD1. From germline, CDR1 is MNHNS and CDR2 SASEGT. The CDR3 runs 12 residues. The V and J ends lost 1 base and 11 bases, in that order; junction bases with no gene match: 2. CDR3 DNA sequence: TGTGCCAGCAGTGAAGTCGGACAGGGGGAGTACTTC. As protein: CASSEVGQGEYF.

The V gene is TRBV6-2 or TRBV6-3, the J gene TRBJ2-7, with 12 bases that match TRBD2. This CDR3 spans 15 amino acids. Trimming cost V 2 bases and J 5 bases; bases outside gene matches: 4. Looked up from germline, CDR1 is MNHEY and CDR2 is SVGEGT. The chain's CDR3 is CASSYDLAGGHEQYF. In nucleotides, the CDR3 is TGTGCCAGCAGTTACGATCTAGCGGGGGGGCACGAGCAGTACTTC.

This clone was seen a few times. The chain joins TRBV7-9 to TRBJ2-7, with TRBD2 as a possible D gene (6 bases). V was shortened by 4 bases and J by 4 bases, with 14 bases between the two germline ends. The CDR3 spans 14 residues. Germline V CDR1 and CDR2: SEHNR, FQNEAQ (reference sequence). In DNA, the CDR3 is TGTGCCAGCAGCTCCCCTCAAGGAGGGTACGAGCAGTACTTC. It yields the protein CASSSPQGGYEQYF.

The chain carries TRBV30 and TRBJ2-5; TRBD2 might be the D (5 bases). Germline assignment: CDR1 GTSNPN and CDR2 SVGIG (reference sequence). This CDR3 is 14 amino acids long. The V and J ends lost 1 base and 1 base respectively, with 10 bases between them. The CDR3 DNA reads TGTGCCTGGAGTGGAGGGCGGATCCAAGAGACCCAGTACTTC. Protein: CAWSGGRIQETQYF.

V usage is TRBV19 and J usage is TRBJ2-2; 10 positions match TRBD1. CDR1 is LNHDA and CDR2 is SQIVND in the germline V gene (reference sequence). V shed 6 bases, J shed 2 bases, and the junction held 9 bases outside the gene matches. This CDR3 contains 17 residues. The CDR3 bases are TGTGCCAGTAGGGCGGACAGGGGGACCATCAACACCGGGGAGCTGTTTTTT. Amino acids: CASRADRGTINTGELFF.

CDR3 in DNA: TGTGCCAGCAGAGAAAGGCTAGAGTCCTACGAGCAGTACTTC. The encoded protein is CASRERLESYEQYF. The genes are TRBV27 and TRBJ2-7, with D unresolved. The ends were cut back, 6 bases at V and 1 base at J, with 13 bases in the middle. Per germline, CDR1 MNHEY and CDR2 SMNVEV (reference sequence). The CDR3 runs 14 residues.

The genes are TRBV11-2 and TRBJ2-4, with D possibly matching TRBD2 (5 bases). The CDR3 has 16 amino acids. CDR1 and CDR2 (germline): SGHAT, FQNNGV. Trimming took off 1 base at V and 5 bases at J, with 15 bases between the two ends. The CDR3 sequence: CASSLGRTSVQNIQYF. DNA of the CDR3: TGTGCCAGCAGCTTAGGGAGGACCTCTGTACAAAACATTCAGTACTTC.

The chain joins TRBV19 to TRBJ2-3; 12 bases are a match to TRBD2. Germline CDR1 and CDR2: LNHDA and SQIVND (reference sequence). V shed 5 bases and J 4 bases; nucleotides not matched to a gene: 10. CDR3 length: 17 amino acids. This CDR3 reads CASSPRTSGIPSDTQYF. The CDR3 bases are TGTGCCAGTAGTCCCAGGACTAGCGGGATTCCTTCAGATACGCAGTATTTT.

The gene calls are TRBV7-8 and TRBJ1-2, with 8 nucleotides matching TRBD1. The CDR3 loop spans 15 amino acids. The V segment lost 0 bases and the J segment 8 bases; nucleotides outside the gene matches: 8. CDR1 is SGHVS, CDR2 FQNEAQ, per germline. CDR3 sequence reads: CASSLASEGQEGYTF. The CDR3 DNA reads as TGTGCCAGCAGCTTAGCCTCGGAGGGACAGGAAGGCTACACCTTC. Complete variable domain (other parts from reference TRBV7-8 and TRBJ1-2): GAGVSQSPRYKVAKRGQDVALRCDPISGHVSLFWYQQALGQGPEFLTYFQNEAQLDKSGLPSDRFFAERPEGSVSTLKIQRTQQEDSAVYLCASSLASEGQEGYTFGSGTRLTVV.

The J gene is TRBJ1-1, the V gene TRBV4-3; 7 bases are a match to TRBD1. The V and J ends lost 0 bases and 1 base, in that order; junction bases with no gene match: 5. The CDR3 spans 16 residues. Germline V gene data show CDR1 as LGHNA and CDR2 as YSLEER. The CDR3, as DNA: TGCGCCAGCAGCCAAGATACAGGGGCCGAGAACACTGAAGCTTTCTTT. Its protein product is CASSQDTGAENTEAFF.